Presented here are 15 T cell receptor beta chains from one specimen sequenced in a study of blood T cell repertoires in COVID-19. Clones were sequenced by immunoSEQ multiplex PCR, and TCRdb holds only the in-frame ones, with some missing. The sample gives 120,000 to 150,000 clones, 70% to 80% of which show up once; approximately 3.6% is in the top ten. Sequenced material: peripheral blood. The receptors were sampled from a man in his 60s with acute or convalescent COVID-19.

The rearrangement uses TRBV30 and TRBJ1-2; D gene ambiguous. The germline V gene encodes CDR1 GTSNPN and CDR2 SVGIG (reference sequence). The V end was cut by 1 base, the J end by 4 bases, with 4 bases between. CDR3 length: 11 residues. The CDR3 sequence is CAWSALYGYTF. The CDR3, as DNA: TGTGCCTGGAGTGCACTCTATGGCTACACCTTC.

CDR3 protein: CASRAYGESQAFF. The DNA of the CDR3 is TGTGCCAGCAGGGCCTACGGGGAAAGTCAAGCTTTCTTT. The rearrangement uses TRBV11-2 and TRBJ1-1; D unclear. The CDR3 loop spans 13 amino acids. Trimming removed 6 bases from V and 9 bases from J, with 17 bases in between. The germline V gene encodes CDR1 SGHAT and CDR2 FQNNGV.

This rearrangement joins TRBV30 to TRBJ1-3; unclear D gene. The germline V gene encodes CDR1 GTSNPN and CDR2 SVGIG (reference sequence). The CDR3 is made up of 15 amino acids. Trimming removed 4 bases at V and 2 bases at J, with 15 bases between. In nucleotides, the CDR3 is TGTGCCTGGACAACCCGAAGACTAACTGGAAACACCATATATTTT. This gives the protein CAWTTRRLTGNTIYF.

V usage is TRBV24-1 and J usage is TRBJ2-1, with 7 bases fitting TRBD2. The CDR3 sequence is 15 residues long. Trimming removed 5 bases from V and 3 bases from J; junction bases left unmatched: 6. Germline loops: CDR1 KGHDR, CDR2 SFDVKD. CDR3 protein: CATSAAGPFYNEQFF. CDR3 nucleotide sequence: TGTGCCACCAGTGCAGCGGGGCCCTTCTACAATGAGCAGTTCTTC.

This sequence joins TRBV6-5 and TRBJ2-3; 10 bases agree with TRBD1. V gave up 7 bases and J gave up 2 bases; unmatched junction bases: 6. This CDR3 region has 15 residues. Germline CDR1 and CDR2: MNHEY and SVGAGI. Here the CDR3 reads CASTLGTGDTDTQYF. CDR3 DNA sequence: TGTGCCAGCACCCTAGGGACAGGGGACACAGATACGCAGTATTTT.

The chain is built from TRBV28 and TRBJ2-6, with 8 bases fitting TRBD1. Germline CDR1 and CDR2: MDHEN and SYDVKM. The junction had 10 bases not matched to a gene; V was cut back by 5 bases and J by 1 base. The CDR3 totals 18 residues. CDR3 residues: CASSPGAGGLSGANVLTF. In nucleotides, the CDR3 is TGTGCCAGCAGTCCCGGGGCAGGGGGCCTTTCTGGGGCCAACGTCCTGACTTTC.

The chain employs TRBV6-5 and TRBJ2-7, with 8 bases identical to TRBD1. The CDR3 is 14 residues long. V shed 8 bases and J 2 bases; nucleotides not matched to a gene: 8. Germline V gene data show CDR1 as MNHEY and CDR2 as SVGAGI. The CDR3 reads CASLEQGQAYEQYF. CDR3 nucleotide sequence: TGTGCCAGCCTAGAGCAGGGACAGGCCTACGAGCAGTACTTC.

The CDR3 coding sequence is TGTGCCAGCAGCTCTCCTAGCGGGAGTAGTTTAGATACGCAGTATTTT. The encoded protein is CASSSPSGSSLDTQYF. The gene calls are TRBV27 and TRBJ2-3; 10 nucleotides match TRBD2. Germline loops: CDR1 MNHEY, CDR2 SMNVEV (reference sequence). The CDR3 sequence is 16 residues long. The trim removed 6 bases at V and 5 bases at J, leaving 11 bases unmatched.

This clone showed up just once. The V gene is TRBV5-4, the J gene TRBJ2-1, with 13 bases identical to TRBD2. V gave up 4 bases and J gave up 9 bases; unmatched junction bases: 4. Germline CDR1 is SGHNT and CDR2 is YYREEE (reference sequence). This CDR3 is built from 14 residues. In DNA, the CDR3 is TGTGCCAGCAGCCCGGGACTAGCGGGATTTGAGCAGTTCTTC. Its translation: CASSPGLAGFEQFF. The full variable domain, rest sourced from reference TRBV5-4 and TRBJ2-1, is ETGVTQSPTHLIKTRGQQVTLRCSSQSGHNTVSWYQQALGQGPQFIFQYYREEENGRGNFPPRFSGLQFPNYSSELNVNALELDDSALYLCASSPGLAGFEQFFGPGTRLTVL.

This chain links TRBV6-2 or TRBV6-3 with TRBJ1-2; TRBD1 is a possible D gene (6 bases). CDR1 MNHEY and CDR2 SVGEGT come from the germline V gene. V lost 0 bases to trimming and J lost 8 bases, with 13 bases between them. The CDR3 spans 14 residues. DNA for the CDR3: TGTGCCAGCAGTTACTCGCAGGGGCCGATCGGCTACACCTTC. Protein: CASSYSQGPIGYTF.

The V gene is TRBV6-5, the J gene TRBJ1-4, with D possibly TRBD1 on 5 matching bases. CDR1 is MNHEY and CDR2 is SVGAGI in the germline V gene. Trimming left V 6 bases short and J 4 bases short, with 9 bases between. The CDR3 has 13 residues. The CDR3 protein is CASRGGVNEKLFF. The CDR3, as DNA: TGTGCCAGCAGGGGGGGGGTTAATGAAAAACTGTTTTTT.

The chain recombines TRBV29-1 with TRBJ1-2, with 8 bases aligning to TRBD1. Germline V gives CDR1 SQVTM, CDR2 ANQGSEA. The V and J ends lost 6 bases and 8 bases, in that order; junction bases with no gene match: 11. CDR3 size: 13 residues. In DNA form, the CDR3 reads TGCAGCGTGCCCCTCGGACAGGGCTTGGGCTACACCTTC. It yields the protein CSVPLGQGLGYTF.

The chain uses TRBV7-2 and TRBJ1-1; D possibly corresponds to TRBD1 (6 bases). This CDR3 contains 14 residues. Looked up from germline, CDR1 is SGHTA and CDR2 is FQGNSA. Trimming left V 1 base short and J 5 bases short, with 11 bases between. CDR3 nucleotide sequence: TGTGCCAGCAGCTTAGGAGGGGGTCTGACTGAAGCTTTCTTT. It codes for CASSLGGGLTEAFF.

The chain links TRBV7-2 to TRBJ2-7; 11 nucleotides match TRBD2. After removal of 4 bases from V and 9 bases from J, the junction contained 11 bases not matched to a gene. Germline V gene sequence: CDR1 SGHTA, CDR2 FQGNSA. The CDR3 sequence is 15 residues long. CDR3 sequence reads: CASSSARSGRAAQYF. CDR3 sequence (DNA): TGTGCCAGCAGCTCCGCCCGTAGCGGGAGGGCCGCGCAGTACTTC.

The J gene is TRBJ1-2, the V gene TRBV2, with a possible D match to TRBD1 (5 bases). Germline loops: CDR1 SNHLY, CDR2 FYNNEI. This CDR3 is built from 14 residues. The V end was cut by 4 bases, the J end by 4 bases, with 13 bases between. DNA of the CDR3: TGTGCCAGCAGTGGAGACGGGGGTGCCTATGGCTACACCTTC. Amino acids: CASSGDGGAYGYTF.